This T cell receptor (beta chain) came from a study of CD4 and CD8 cells across lung adenocarcinoma regions. This clonotype is labeled medium-sized. The CDR3 loop spans 15 amino acids. CDR1 SGHDN and CDR2 FVKESK come from the germline V gene. V was clipped by 4 bases and J by 0 bases, with 10 bases between them. Samples came from patients with localized non-small cell lung adenocarcinoma. TCRdb reanalysed the PCR reads using MiXCR and keeps one entry per CDR3 protein. The sample has under 30,000 distinct CDR3 sequences, about 50% seen once. This receptor was obtained from a male donor with lung adenocarcinoma. The CD4 and CD8 labels of this study may be unreliable. The chain carries TRBV14 and TRBJ2-4, with D uncertain. Sequencing was performed on CD8+ T cells from the center of a lung tumor. This CDR3 is CASSPLGQAKNIQYF. CDR3 coding DNA: TGTGCCAGCAGCCCCCTCGGGCAAGCCAAAAACATTCAGTACTTC.